Given below is one T cell receptor beta chain in context. The antigen it binds to is not known. No base qualities exist here, and no much larger clone lies one base off it. This sample is part of a study of blood T cells in healthy people across ages (dated by TCRdb to the mid-2010s). Regarding the research as a whole: In model experiments, template switching captured roughly one uniquely barcoded TCR beta cDNA molecule for every two T cells. Four age groups were formed from the donors: young (average approximately 16 years), middle-aged (around 37), aged (over 55) and long-lived (more than 75). The study analyzed two additional independent replicas of 1 million unique cDNA reads from the same blood draw for two donors, one aged 18 to 30 and one aged 80 or older. To avoid experimental bias, donors of different ages were distributed randomly across sequencing lanes. Using deep sequencing normalized with unique cDNA molecular identifiers, the study measured how TCR beta repertoire diversity changes with age. Beyond this particular receptor, the publication reports: Observed TCR beta diversity per million T cells fell roughly linearly with age, and a significant reduction was already apparent by age roughly 40. The long-lived group showed more naive CD4+ T cells, fewer expanded clones and increased TCR diversity than the aged group, suggesting age selection. Total diversity estimates from one million sequenced T cells were considered lower bounds and underestimates. Conclusive comparison of naive and antigen-experienced compartments was prevented by the profiling of bulk unsorted PBMCs. Donor CMV infection status was unknown, potentially confounding age-related changes in expanded clonotypes. The percentage of naive T cells measured by flow cytometry correlated strongly with observed TCR beta diversity.

Donors were 39 systemically healthy Caucasian individuals from Russia aged 6 to 90 years. Each donor gave around 9 milliliters of peripheral blood, collected into EDTA-treated Vacutainer tubes. Ficoll-Paque density-gradient centrifugation was used to isolate PBMCs, with at least 6 million per sample. Trizol reagent was used to extract total RNA from the PBMCs, yielding at least 6 micrograms per sample. The percentages of naive CD45RAhigh/CD27high T cells were determined by flow cytometry on a PBMC aliquot from every donor. CDR1 MNHNY and CDR2 SVGAGI are derived from the germline V gene (reference sequence). The CDR3 has 14 amino acids, counting the end cysteine and phenylalanine. Solely the CDR3 DNA is kept, with 42 bases framed from the first base. Trimming at the junction amounts to 6 bases on V and 4 bases on J, and the germline ends lie 12 bases apart. Library preparation was by 5' RACE. The run used an Illumina HiSeq 2500. A second PCR of roughly 7 to 11 cycles was performed with a sample-barcoded 5' primer and a J-beta primer mix. Each TCR beta cDNA molecule received a unique molecular identifier from a template-switch 5' adaptor carrying 12 random nucleotides. Each sample yielded at least 3 million CDR3-containing paired-end reads. First-strand cDNA was synthesized from all RNA with the Mint cDNA synthesis kit, primed by a TRBC-specific oligonucleotide. Following uracil-DNA glycosylase treatment, all cDNA underwent a first 18-cycle PCR with the universal primers M1SS and BC2_uni_R. On the study's bioinformatics: Normalization of each sample was performed by random selection of 1 million high-quality reads, each carrying a distinct molecular identifier. Reads with shared molecular identifiers were discarded instead of being binned into consensus sequences. MiTCR, set to a Q25 quality threshold and the strictest error-elimination algorithm, was used for CDR3 identification, clonotype clustering and error correction. Lower-bound total TCR beta diversity was estimated with a nonparametric unseen species model using Euler transformation. In-frame beta chains were kept once TCRdb had trimmed the public reads at Q25 with fastp and called clones with MiXCR. Each entry is one CDR3 protein sequence, shown with its most common DNA and genes. TCRdb's processing, not the authors', yielded these V and J calls. The table for this sample lists about 1.6 million distinct CDR3 sequences; 30% to 35% of them were counted only once. The ten biggest clones cover around 11% of the sample.

The V and J genes are TRBV6-6 and TRBJ2-2, with a weak D call of TRBD1 (5 bases match). This receptor was taken from a woman aged 30 to 39 in good health. Material: blood. The CDR3 region: CASSLQEVTGELFF. Here is the DNA: TGTGCCAGCAGCCTACAGGAAGTCACCGGGGAGCTGTTTTTT.